Described below is a single T cell receptor (beta chain) sequence and its context. Germline values: CDR1 LNHDA, CDR2 SQIVND (reference sequence). Trimming removed 3 bases at V and 3 bases at J, with 12 bases between. There are 14 residues in the CDR3. As defined, naive CD8 cells were CD45RO-negative and positively selected for CCR7, with terminally differentiated effector memory CD45RA+ cells excluded. The sample belongs to a study of shared clonotypes between healthy human individuals. About the study: Researchers assigned three CD4 naive, three CD4 memory, two CD8 naive and one CD8 memory plate to each donor.

Sequenced by immunoSEQ multiplex PCR; TCRdb stores in-frame clones only, minus some. The repertoire consists of under 1 million clones, with about 91% occurring once and the leading ten covering approximately 25%. This TCR came from a young man in good health. Sequences were obtained from naive CD8+ T cells sorted from blood. This chain links TRBV19 with TRBJ2-7; no clear D. The CDR3 loop is CASSMSQAYYEQYF. Here the CDR3 DNA reads TGTGCCAGTAGTATGAGCCAAGCCTACTACGAGCAGTACTTC.